These 22 T cell receptor beta chains were all obtained from the same sample, sequenced in a study of blood T cell repertoires in COVID-19. Sequencing was performed with immunoSEQ multiplex PCR; in TCRdb, only in-frame clones are kept and a portion is missing. This sample has 80,000 to 100,000 clones; over 70% occur once, and the top ten carry under 20%. The source material was peripheral blood. Receptors were obtained from a human donor in a cohort sampled during active COVID-19.

The gene calls are TRBV2 and TRBJ1-5, with D perhaps matching TRBD1 (5 bases). The V gene's germline CDR1 is SNHLY and CDR2 FYNNEI. The CDR3 spans 11 residues. The V and J ends lost 4 bases and 8 bases respectively, with 6 bases between them. This chain's CDR3 is CASSVGEPQHF. In DNA form, the CDR3 reads TGTGCCAGCAGTGTAGGGGAGCCCCAGCATTTT.

V is TRBV6-6 and J is TRBJ2-7; 7 nucleotides agree with TRBD2. Trimming removed 8 bases from V and 2 bases from J; junction bases left unmatched: 12. This CDR3 region has 15 residues. The germline V gene encodes CDR1 MNHNY and CDR2 SVGAGI (reference sequence). DNA of the CDR3: TGTGCCAGCGGGGAGGGCTTACTCCTAACCTACGAGCAGTACTTC. It encodes CASGEGLLLTYEQYF.

This chain links TRBV29-1 with TRBJ2-7; 10 bases agree with TRBD1. Germline trimming cut 4 bases from V and 2 bases from J; bases unmatched to any gene: 5. The germline V gene has CDR1 SQVTM and CDR2 ANQGSEA. This CDR3 has 14 amino acids. CDR3 in DNA: TGCAGCGTTGTTCCGGGACAGGGGACCTACGAGCAGTACTTC. This encodes CSVVPGQGTYEQYF.

A word on this clone: A read error is possible here, since a much larger clone lies one base away. The chain carries TRBV7-2 and TRBJ2-7; D is ambiguous. CDR3 size: 11 residues. Trimming removed 4 bases at V and 2 bases at J, with 3 bases between. CDR1 and CDR2 (germline): SGHTA, FQGNSA. CDR3: CASSSAYEQYF. The DNA for the CDR3 is TGTGCCAGCAGCTCGGCCTACGAGCAGTACTTC.

The chain is built from TRBV6-5 and TRBJ2-3; 7 bases are shared with TRBD2. V shed 6 bases and J 4 bases; nucleotides not matched to a gene: 10. The CDR3 contains 15 residues. The germline gives CDR1 MNHEY, CDR2 SVGAGI. The chain's CDR3 is CASRSGGRGSDTQYF. CDR3 in DNA: TGTGCCAGCAGAAGTGGCGGGAGAGGGTCAGATACGCAGTATTTT.

This clone was picked up a small number of times. The chain carries TRBV4-1 and TRBJ1-5; D gene unclear. The CDR3 runs to 14 residues. The germline CDR1 and CDR2 sequences are MGHRA and YSYEKL. V shed 0 bases and J shed 4 bases, with 7 bases lying between them. The CDR3 loop is CASSQDRGNQPQHF. The CDR3 nucleotides are TGCGCCAGCAGCCAAGATCGAGGGAATCAGCCCCAGCATTTT.

As for this clone: Within the sample, other DNA sequences also encode this same CDR3. CDR3 coding DNA: TGTGCCAGCAGTTACTCGGCTAGCGGGAGCTACGAGCAGTACTTC. Translation gives CASSYSASGSYEQYF. The chain has TRBV6-5 and TRBJ2-7; 10 bases are shared with TRBD2. V dropped 0 bases and J dropped 3; count of bases not matched to a gene: 2. This CDR3 is 15 amino acids long. In germline, CDR1 is MNHEY, CDR2 SVGAGI.

Only a few counts were recorded for this clone. The chain has TRBV5-6 and TRBJ1-1; no clear D. The V gene's germline CDR1 is SGHDT and CDR2 YYEEEE. The CDR3 loop spans 12 amino acids. Trimming removed 4 bases from V and 4 bases from J, with 8 bases in between. The CDR3 spells CASSTGFTEAFF. DNA for the CDR3: TGTGCCAGCAGCACGGGTTTCACTGAAGCTTTCTTT.

V usage is TRBV11-2 and J usage is TRBJ1-1; tentative D call: TRBD1 (5 bases). The CDR3 sequence is 16 residues long. CDR1 is SGHAT and CDR2 is FQNNGV in the germline V gene. The V end lost 6 bases, the J end lost 4 bases, and 21 bases lay between the germline ends. The CDR3, as DNA: TGTGCCAGCAGGATAGTTCAGGGAAGGAGCAGCACTGAAGCTTTCTTT. This gives the protein CASRIVQGRSSTEAFF.

This clone was picked up a small number of times. The chain couples TRBV5-4 to TRBJ2-2; D may be TRBD2 (6 bases). Germline CDR1 is SGHNT and CDR2 is YYREEE (reference sequence). The CDR3 totals 14 residues. Trimming took off 4 bases at V and 9 bases at J, with 16 bases between the two ends. The CDR3 DNA follows: TGTGCCAGCAGCCCATCGACTAGTCGGCGGGAGCTGTTTTTT. Translation gives CASSPSTSRRELFF.

The gene calls are TRBV5-1 and TRBJ1-1; tentative D call: TRBD1 (5 bases). The CDR3 has 14 amino acids. Germline CDR1 reads SGHRS; CDR2 reads YFSETQ. Trimming shortened V by 0 bases and J by 1 base, and 7 bases separated the two germline ends. Here the CDR3 reads CASSLGGENTEAFF. CDR3 sequence (DNA): TGCGCCAGCAGCTTGGGGGGCGAGAACACTGAAGCTTTCTTT.

This sequence joins TRBV28 and TRBJ2-2; 7 bases map to TRBD2. With 6 bases clipped from V and 2 bases from J, the junction kept 6 bases outside the gene matches. The CDR3 spans 15 residues. Per the germline V gene, CDR1 is MDHEN and CDR2 is SYDVKM. The chain's CDR3 is CASRGGTINTGELFF. CDR3 DNA sequence: TGTGCCAGCAGGGGAGGGACGATAAACACCGGGGAGCTGTTTTTT.

This chain links TRBV6-2 or TRBV6-3 with TRBJ1-5; D is possibly TRBD1 (5 bases). Germline lookup yields CDR1 MNHEY and CDR2 SVGEGT. Between the trimmed V and J ends, which lost 6 bases and 11 bases, there was a span of 11 bases. The CDR3 is 11 residues long. CDR3 protein: CASSGGGAQHF. The DNA of the CDR3 is TGTGCCAGCAGCGGGGGGGGTGCCCAGCATTTT.

The chain uses TRBV5-1 and TRBJ2-7; 8 bases align to TRBD2. The V gene end was trimmed by 4 bases and the J gene end by 6 bases; junction bases not matched to a gene: 3. The germline V gene encodes CDR1 SGHRS and CDR2 YFSETQ. The CDR3 is made up of 12 amino acids. This CDR3 is CASSPREGEQYF. DNA for the CDR3: TGCGCCAGCAGCCCCCGGGAGGGCGAGCAGTACTTC.

This clone was detected a few times. The V and J genes are TRBV28 and TRBJ2-1; 10 nucleotides align to TRBD2. J lost 0 bases, V lost 3 bases, and 20 bases had no gene match. The CDR3 loop spans 22 amino acids. CDR1 MDHEN and CDR2 SYDVKM come from the germline V gene. The CDR3 coding sequence is TGTGCCAGCAGTTTCCGCATGGGGACTAGCGAGACCCCCCTAAGCTCCTACAATGAGCAGTTCTTC. It yields the protein CASSFRMGTSETPLSSYNEQFF.

This clone appeared a few times. CDR3 sequence (DNA): TGTGCCAGCAGCTTTCTCGGAGTTAATTCACCCCTCCACTTT. It specifies CASSFLGVNSPLHF. The rearrangement joins TRBV7-9 to TRBJ1-6; D unresolved. Germline V lookup: CDR1 SEHNR, CDR2 FQNEAQ (reference sequence). Trimming removed 3 bases from V and 6 bases from J, with 9 bases in between. This CDR3 has 14 residues.

This clone was recorded a few times. The chain combines TRBV5-5 with TRBJ2-1, with 13 positions matching TRBD2. Per the germline V gene, CDR1 is SGHKS and CDR2 is YYEKEE (reference sequence). The CDR3 extends over 16 amino acids. Losses at the gene ends were 4 bases for V and 8 bases for J; bases not matched to a gene: 9. The CDR3 loop reads CASSQGRTSGRHEQFF. For the CDR3, the DNA is TGTGCCAGCAGCCAAGGGCGGACTAGCGGGAGACATGAGCAGTTCTTC.

The rearrangement joins TRBV10-2 to TRBJ1-2; D call uncertain. The CDR3 covers 14 residues. Germline V CDR1 and CDR2: WSHSY, SAAADI. V shed 2 bases and J shed 3 bases, with 10 bases lying between them. The CDR3 sequence is CASSETTEYYGYTF. The CDR3 DNA reads TGCGCCAGCAGTGAGACCACGGAGTACTATGGCTACACCTTC.

The CDR3 DNA reads as TGTGCCAGCAGTGGAACTCACAGGGGCCAAGAGACCCAGTACTTC. Encoded protein: CASSGTHRGQETQYF. The chain combines TRBV2 with TRBJ2-5, with 7 bases aligning to TRBD1. The CDR3 spans 15 residues. Unmatched junction bases numbered 6, after V lost 4 bases and J lost 1 base. CDR1 SNHLY and CDR2 FYNNEI come from the germline V gene.

This clone was recorded at least ten times. The CDR3 region is CASSPYRDRGYEQYF. The CDR3 nucleotides read TGTGCCAGCTCACCATACCGGGACAGGGGCTACGAGCAGTACTTC. V usage is TRBV18 and J usage is TRBJ2-7; the match to TRBD1 covers 10 bases. In germline, CDR1 is KGHSH, CDR2 LQKENI. V shed 2 bases and J 3 bases; nucleotides not matched to a gene: 4. There are 15 residues in the CDR3.

The chain carries TRBV7-9 and TRBJ1-2; D not certain. The CDR3 runs to 13 residues. Trimming cost V 2 bases and J 12 bases, with 16 bases left between them. Germline values: CDR1 SEHNR, CDR2 FQNEAQ (reference sequence). CDR3 sequence: CASSLLGGNQDTF. In nucleotides, the CDR3 is TGTGCCAGCAGCTTACTCGGAGGGAACCAGGACACCTTC.

The V call is TRBV19, the J call TRBJ2-7; TRBD2 matches 10 bases. V was pared by 3 bases and J by 6 bases, with 2 bases of the junction left unmatched. The germline CDR1 and CDR2 sequences are LNHDA and SQIVND (reference sequence). This CDR3 has 13 residues. CDR3 sequence: CASSITSGIEQYF. The CDR3 nucleotides are TGTGCCAGTAGTATCACTAGCGGGATCGAGCAGTACTTC.